Below are 30 T cell receptor beta chains sequenced from a single sample in a study of brain metastases from non-small cell lung cancer (dated by TCRdb to the late 2010s). Receptor amplification or capture employed the immunoSEQ multiplex PCR assay. TCRdb mirrors the immuneACCESS table, restricted to in-frame sequences. Some clones are absent from its copies; in checked studies, under half trace to an unresolved V gene, and the reason for the others is unknown. This sample lists some 740 clones; more than 70% were detected once. In total, the top ten clones hold 6.5% to 10% of the sample. The material sequenced was tumor-adjacent normal tissue. These receptors all come from a donor over 35 with non-small cell lung cancer.

V usage is TRBV7-9 and J usage is TRBJ1-4, with D unresolved. V was trimmed by 2 bases and J by 8 bases, leaving 6 bases between them. This CDR3 is built from 12 residues. Germline loops: CDR1 SEHNR, CDR2 FQNEAQ (reference sequence). The CDR3 DNA is TGTGCCAGCAGCTTACGGTCCGAAAAACTGTTTTTT. Its translation: CASSLRSEKLFF. The whole variable domain, remainder taken from reference TRBV7-9 and TRBJ1-4, is DTGVSQNPRHKITKRGQNVTFRCDPISEHNRLYWYRQTLGQGPEFLTYFQNEAQLEKSRLLSDRFSAERPKGSFSTLEIQRTEQGDSAMYLCASSLRSEKLFFGSGTQLSVL.

The chain has TRBV3-1 (or the pseudogene TRBV3-2) and TRBJ2-3; TRBD1 is a possible D gene (5 bases). Trimming cost V 0 bases and J 5 bases, with 9 bases left between them. The CDR3 totals 14 residues. CDR1 and CDR2 (germline): LGHDT, YNNKEL (reference sequence). The CDR3, as DNA: TGTGCCAGCAGCCAAGAACAGGTCATAGATACGCAGTATTTT. It yields the protein CASSQEQVIDTQYF.

This chain joins TRBV2 and TRBJ1-2; D may be TRBD1 (6 bases). The V gene lost 4 bases and the J gene lost 8 bases, with 20 bases spanning the gap. Germline V CDR1 and CDR2: SNHLY, FYNNEI. The length of the CDR3 is 15 residues. The DNA for the CDR3 is TGTGCCAGCAGTGCTCCACAGGGCCCCTTAGGGGGCTACACCTTC. It encodes CASSAPQGPLGGYTF.

This clone was seen more than once but under ten times. The chain employs TRBV24-1 and TRBJ1-2, with D perhaps matching TRBD1 (6 bases). V was trimmed by 9 bases and J by 4 bases, leaving 14 bases between them. Germline CDR1 KGHDR, CDR2 SFDVKD. The CDR3 length is 13 residues. The CDR3 coding sequence is TGTGCCACCGAACCGGGACATGTCTATGGCTACACCTTC. Its translation: CATEPGHVYGYTF.

As regards this clone: At one boundary the junction diverges from the germline segment, which might be a read error. The gene calls are TRBV18 and TRBJ1-1; D is uncertain. The CDR3 has 13 amino acids. From germline, CDR1 is KGHSH and CDR2 LQKENI. The CDR3 bases are TGCGCCAGCACTCAAGAGTTAGAGGCTGAAGCTTTCTTT. Its protein is CASTQELEAEAFF.

CDR3 loop: CASGLVQGNNQPQHF. The CDR3 DNA follows: TGTGCTAGTGGTTTGGTCCAGGGAAACAATCAGCCCCAGCATTTT. This chain joins TRBV12-5 and TRBJ1-5; a possible D gene is TRBD1 (5 bases). The CDR3 covers 15 residues. Germline lookup yields CDR1 LGHNT and CDR2 FRNRAP. The V and J ends lost 0 bases and 3 bases respectively, with 9 bases between them.

The chain employs TRBV6-5 and TRBJ2-7, with D unresolved. The CDR3 loop spans 11 amino acids. V was cut by 4 bases and J by 3 bases, with 4 bases left in between. CDR1 and CDR2 from the germline V gene are MNHEY and SVGAGI. This CDR3 is CASSFRYEQYF. CDR3 bases: TGTGCCAGCAGTTTTCGCTACGAGCAGTACTTC.

V gene TRBV5-4 combines with J gene TRBJ1-1; 10 nucleotides line up with TRBD1. CDR3 length: 15 amino acids. Trimming removed 4 bases from V and 4 bases from J; junction bases left unmatched: 7. The germline gives CDR1 SGHNT, CDR2 YYREEE (reference sequence). This CDR3 reads CASSRETGGITEAFF. CDR3 DNA sequence: TGTGCCAGCAGCCGCGAGACAGGGGGCATCACTGAAGCTTTCTTT.

V usage is TRBV12-3 or TRBV12-4 and J usage is TRBJ1-1; D remains ambiguous. The CDR3 has 13 residues. The V and J ends lost 7 bases and 0 bases respectively, with 9 bases between them. The CDR3 nucleotides are TGTGCCAGCAAATCCAGCGTGAACACTGAAGCTTTCTTT. Protein sequence: CASKSSVNTEAFF.

The chain has TRBV4-2 and TRBJ2-3; TRBD1 matches 9 bases. CDR1 and CDR2 from the germline V gene are LGHNA and YNFKEQ. This CDR3 has 15 amino acids. J was trimmed by 6 bases and V by 4 bases; bases with no gene match: 8. In DNA form, the CDR3 reads TGTGCCAGCAGCCCAAGGGGACAGGGAAAGGATACGCAGTATTTT. Protein: CASSPRGQGKDTQYF.

Remarks on this clone: Different DNA sequences within this sample yield the same CDR3. The chain recombines TRBV7-9 with TRBJ2-5, with D possibly called TRBD1 or TRBD2 (5 bases each). Germline CDR1 is SEHNR and CDR2 is FQNEAQ (reference sequence). The V and J ends lost 3 bases and 3 bases respectively, with 14 bases between them. This CDR3 contains 15 residues. CDR3 bases: TGTGCCAGCAGCTTCGGGGCAGGGATTGAAGAGACCCAGTACTTC. Translated, it gives CASSFGAGIEETQYF.

The chain uses TRBV5-5 and TRBJ1-2; D unclear. Germline-derived CDR1 and CDR2 are SGHKS and YYEKEE (reference sequence). V lost 0 bases and J 2 bases, leaving 8 bases between the germline ends. The CDR3 has 14 amino acids. This chain's CDR3 is CASSLGGVNYGYTF. DNA for the CDR3: TGTGCCAGCAGCTTGGGGGGAGTCAACTATGGCTACACCTTC.

The genes are TRBV4-2 and TRBJ1-1; 9 bases are a match to TRBD1. The ends lost 5 bases at V and 5 bases at J; junction bases unmatched: 6. Germline CDR1 is LGHNA and CDR2 is YNFKEQ. The CDR3 loop spans 14 amino acids. The chain's CDR3 is CASSVQGAGTEAFF. The CDR3 region has the DNA TGTGCCAGCAGCGTACAGGGGGCAGGGACTGAAGCTTTCTTT.

Only a few counts were recorded for this clone. The CDR3 sequence: CASSIGNRGEAFF. The CDR3 nucleotides are TGTGCCAGTAGTATTGGAAACAGGGGGGAAGCTTTCTTT. The V gene is TRBV19, the J gene TRBJ1-1, with 8 nucleotides matching TRBD1. Germline loops: CDR1 LNHDA, CDR2 SQIVND (reference sequence). J lost 8 bases, V lost 3 bases, and 5 bases had no gene match. There are 13 residues in the CDR3.

Worth noting for this clone: The junction departs from germline at one end; a sequencing error may be responsible. The chain joins TRBV30 to TRBJ2-1; D might be TRBD2 (6 bases). The CDR3 extends over 13 amino acids. CDR1 and CDR2 (germline): GTSNPN, SVGIG (reference sequence). CDR3 DNA: TGTGCCTGGAGTGTGGCGGGGACCCCTAACGTGGTCTTC. This gives the protein CAWSVAGTPNVVF.

The chain carries TRBV7-2 and TRBJ1-5; TRBD1 might be the D (5 bases). This CDR3 comprises 15 residues. The germline V gene has CDR1 SGHTA and CDR2 FQGNSA. Between the trimmed V and J ends, which lost 0 bases and 2 bases, there was a span of 8 bases. CDR3: CASSLAGTRNQPQHF. The CDR3, as DNA: TGTGCCAGCAGCTTAGCAGGGACTCGCAATCAGCCCCAGCATTTT.

This rearrangement joins TRBV9 to TRBJ1-2; D unclear. CDR3 length: 13 amino acids. Germline CDR1 SGDLS, CDR2 YYNGEE. The germline V and J ends were trimmed by 0 bases and 8 bases, with 11 bases remaining between them. CDR3 in amino acids: CASSVDPLQGYTF. Here the CDR3 DNA reads TGTGCCAGCAGCGTAGACCCGCTCCAAGGCTACACCTTC.

The chain couples TRBV4-1 to TRBJ1-2; possible D gene TRBD1, 5 bases. V was shortened by 0 bases and J by 4 bases, with 18 bases between the two germline ends. The CDR3 has 17 residues. Germline CDR1 is MGHRA and CDR2 is YSYEKL. CDR3 coding DNA: TGCGCCAGCAGCCAAGATTCGGCCGACGGGGGAAGCTATGGCTACACCTTC. The encoded protein is CASSQDSADGGSYGYTF.

The chain links TRBV2 to TRBJ2-1, with D perhaps TRBD1 (5 bases). The germline V gene encodes CDR1 SNHLY and CDR2 FYNNEI. V shed 3 bases and J shed 13 bases, with 22 bases lying between them. The CDR3 has 15 amino acids. The CDR3 is CASSDGSNRSTPQFF. The CDR3, as DNA: TGTGCCAGCAGTGATGGATCGAACAGGTCCACTCCCCAGTTCTTC.

The genes are TRBV6-4 and TRBJ1-5; TRBD1 matches at 7 bases. Germline V gene sequence: CDR1 MRHNA, CDR2 SNTAGT. This CDR3 has 17 residues. The junction had 14 bases not matched to a gene; V was cut back by 5 bases and J by 4 bases. The CDR3 sequence: CASSSLTGPIWNQPQHF. CDR3 in DNA: TGTGCCAGCAGTTCCCTGACAGGGCCAATCTGGAATCAGCCCCAGCATTTT.

This clone was found a few times. CDR3 bases: TGTGCCAGCAGTTACCCGCAAGGGGCAGGTGAAAAACTGTTTTTT. It specifies CASSYPQGAGEKLFF. The chain joins TRBV6-6 to TRBJ1-4, with D perhaps TRBD1 (5 bases). Germline values: CDR1 MNHNY, CDR2 SVGAGI (reference sequence). The V end lost 2 bases, the J end lost 7 bases, and 14 bases lay between the germline ends. This CDR3 spans 15 amino acids.

CDR3 loop: CASRHSGTRKNEAFF. CDR3 sequence (DNA): TGTGCCAGCAGGCACTCCGGGACACGGAAAAATGAAGCTTTCTTT. The chain joins TRBV7-9 to TRBJ1-1; perhaps TRBD1 as D (6 bases). The CDR3 is 15 amino acids. Trimming removed 6 bases from V and 7 bases from J, with 21 bases in between. The germline gives CDR1 SEHNR, CDR2 FQNEAQ (reference sequence).

Written as DNA, the CDR3 is TGCGCCAGCAGTCGGGACAGGGTAAAAGATGGCTACACCTTC. Translating gives CASSRDRVKDGYTF. V usage is TRBV10-2 and J usage is TRBJ1-2; 9 bases are a match to TRBD1. The CDR3 loop spans 14 amino acids. J was trimmed by 6 bases and V by 5 bases; bases with no gene match: 7. Per germline, CDR1 WSHSY and CDR2 SAAADI.

The chain uses TRBV18 and TRBJ2-5; D is undetermined. Germline CDR1 KGHSH, CDR2 LQKENI. CDR3 length: 13 residues. Trimming cost V 4 bases and J 1 base, with 7 bases left between them. Here the CDR3 reads CASSQASQETQYF. CDR3 DNA: TGTGCCAGCTCACAGGCGTCCCAAGAGACCCAGTACTTC.

CDR3 residues: CASSLAEGTGELFF. The DNA for the CDR3 is TGTGCCAGCAGCTTAGCCGAGGGTACCGGGGAGCTGTTTTTT. The V and J genes are TRBV7-6 and TRBJ2-2, with D possibly being TRBD2 (5 bases). Germline CDR1 reads SGHVS; CDR2 reads FNYEAQ. V was cut by 0 bases and J by 5 bases, with 7 bases left in between. The CDR3 spans 14 residues.

This chain joins TRBV24-1 and TRBJ2-3, with TRBD1 matching over 9 bases. The V gene's germline CDR1 is KGHDR and CDR2 SFDVKD. The CDR3 has 16 residues. J was trimmed by 3 bases and V by 4 bases; bases with no gene match: 7. As DNA, the CDR3 is TGTGCCACCAGTGACACCGCGGGACAGGGAACAGATACGCAGTATTTT. It specifies CATSDTAGQGTDTQYF.

The chain links TRBV29-1 to TRBJ1-1, with 7 bases lining up with TRBD1. This CDR3 has 15 amino acids. The germline V gene encodes CDR1 SQVTM and CDR2 ANQGSEA. Germline trimming cut 3 bases from V and 0 bases from J; bases unmatched to any gene: 7. The chain's CDR3 is CSVDSAGGVNTEAFF. The CDR3 DNA is TGCAGCGTTGATAGTGCAGGGGGGGTGAACACTGAAGCTTTCTTT. Full variable domain (outside the CDR3, taken from reference TRBV29-1 and TRBJ1-1): SAVISQKPSRDICQRGTSLTIQCQVDSQVTMMFWYRQQPGQSLTLIATANQGSEATYESGFVIDKFPISRPNLTFSTLTVSNMSPEDSSIYLCSVDSAGGVNTEAFFGQGTRLTVV.

This clone was seen a handful of times. This sequence joins TRBV5-1 and TRBJ1-4; TRBD1 matches 10 bases. The CDR3 runs 15 residues. From germline, CDR1 is SGHRS and CDR2 YFSETQ. V shed 4 bases and J 5 bases; nucleotides not matched to a gene: 5. The CDR3 is CASSPDRGRNEKLFF. The CDR3 region has the DNA TGCGCCAGCAGCCCCGACAGGGGGCGGAATGAAAAACTGTTTTTT.

A remark on this clone: The same CDR3 arises from other DNA sequences in this sample as well. The chain combines TRBV30 with TRBJ1-1; 9 bases align to TRBD1. CDR3 length: 14 residues. The V gene's germline CDR1 is GTSNPN and CDR2 SVGIG (reference sequence). The V and J ends lost 3 bases and 2 bases, in that order; junction bases with no gene match: 4. Written as DNA, the CDR3 is TGTGCCTGGAGCGGGACAGGGTACAACACTGAAGCTTTCTTT. Residues: CAWSGTGYNTEAFF. Full variable domain (rest looked up from reference TRBV30 and TRBJ1-1): SQTIHQWPATLVQPVGSPLSLECTVEGTSNPNLYWYRQAAGRGLQLLFYSVGIGQISSEVPQNLSASRPQDRQFILSSKKLLLSDSGFYLCAWSGTGYNTEAFFGQGTRLTVV.

The chain uses TRBV29-1 and TRBJ2-7; D might be TRBD2 (5 bases). The V end lost 4 bases, the J end lost 3 bases, and 13 bases lay between the germline ends. This CDR3 is built from 13 residues. Germline lookup yields CDR1 SQVTM and CDR2 ANQGSEA. The CDR3 DNA reads as TGCAGCGTTGGTGGGGAGAGGAACTACGAGCAGTACTTC. Protein product: CSVGGERNYEQYF.